What follows are 19 T cell receptor beta chains derived from one specimen sequenced in a study of T cells in Graves' hyperthyroidism and ophthalmopathy. TCR beta CDR3 sequences were amplified from RNA transcripts. During a first-round RT-PCR of the TCR CDR3, the HTBI primer set was used. TCRdb re-analysed the multiplex PCR reads in MiXCR, keeping a single row per CDR3 protein. Found here are about 400,000 distinct CDR3 sequences, over 11% of them singletons; the top ten hold 25% to 30%. Sequencing was done on a sample of blood. These receptors were taken from a man aged 45-65 years with Graves' ophthalmopathy.

The V gene is TRBV5-6, the J gene TRBJ2-2; D not certain. The germline V and J ends were trimmed by 2 bases and 1 base, with 12 bases remaining between them. CDR3 length: 16 residues. Germline CDR1 reads SGHDT; CDR2 reads YYEEEE. This chain's CDR3 is CASSLAPYLNTGELFF. In nucleotides, the CDR3 is TGTGCCAGCAGCTTAGCACCTTATCTGAACACCGGGGAGCTGTTTTTT.

In its sample, this clonotype was seen once. The chain couples TRBV5-8 to TRBJ2-7, with D tentatively TRBD1 (6 bases). This CDR3 is built from 16 residues. The germline V gene encodes CDR1 SGHTS and CDR2 YDEGEE. Trimming shortened V by 6 bases and J by 2 bases, and 21 bases separated the two germline ends. CDR3 DNA sequence: TGTGCCAGCAACACCGAGGTGGGACACGCTCCCTACGAGCAGTACTTC. Translating gives CASNTEVGHAPYEQYF. The full variable domain, completed using reference TRBV5-8 and TRBJ2-7, is EAGVTQSPTHLIKTRGQQATLRCSPISGHTSVYWYQQALGLGLQFLLWYDEGEERNRGNFPPRFSGRQFPNYSSELNVNALELEDSALYLCASNTEVGHAPYEQYFGPGTRLTVT.

This clonotype was observed a few times. The chain recombines TRBV27 with TRBJ2-4; TRBD1 might be the D (5 bases). V was shortened by 8 bases and J by 8 bases, with 16 bases between the two germline ends. The CDR3 contains 13 residues. Germline CDR1 MNHEY, CDR2 SMNVEV (reference sequence). The CDR3 coding sequence is TGTGCCAGCGGTCAGGGATATGGAGACATTCAGTACTTC. Residues: CASGQGYGDIQYF.

J is TRBJ2-7 and V is TRBV7-2; 11 nucleotides match TRBD1. After removal of 4 bases from V and 6 bases from J, the junction contained 8 bases not matched to a gene. The CDR3 sequence is 15 residues long. Germline-derived CDR1 and CDR2 are SGHTA and FQGNSA. The CDR3 DNA is TGTGCCAGCAGCTCCTTTGGACAGGGGGCGATCGAGCAGTACTTC. Protein sequence: CASSSFGQGAIEQYF. Combining the CDR3 with reference TRBV7-2 and TRBJ2-7 gives the whole variable domain GAGVSQSPSNKVTEKGKDVELRCDPISGHTALYWYRQSLGQGLEFLIYFQGNSAPDKSGLPSDRFSAERTGGSVSTLTIQRTQQEDSAVYLCASSSFGQGAIEQYFGPGTRLTVT.

This clonotype was found many times. The chain couples TRBV3-1 to TRBJ2-3, with 11 bases lining up with TRBD2. This CDR3 is built from 15 residues. The junction had 2 bases not matched to a gene; V was cut back by 0 bases and J by 6 bases. Per the germline V gene, CDR1 is LGHDT and CDR2 is YNNKEL (reference sequence). The CDR3 DNA follows: TGTGCCAGCAGCCAAGAGCTAGCGGGAGGTGATACGCAGTATTTT. It translates to CASSQELAGGDTQYF.

For this clonotype: A read error may produce the germline difference seen at one junction end. This chain uses TRBV4-2 with TRBJ2-2, with a possible D match to TRBD1 (6 bases). The V gene's germline CDR1 is LGHNA and CDR2 YNFKEQ. This CDR3 has 19 amino acids. The CDR3 DNA is TGTGCCAGCAGCCTACACCGGGCCATCGAGAGGGGGAACACCGGGGAGCTGTTTTTC. This translates into CASSLHRAIERGNTGELFF.

This clonotype showed up many times. The chain combines TRBV12-3 or TRBV12-4 with TRBJ2-2; D unresolved. The V end was cut by 3 bases, the J end by 6 bases, with 11 bases between. This CDR3 is 14 amino acids long. CDR3 sequence reads: CASSFGSASGELFF. CDR3 in DNA: TGTGCCAGCAGTTTCGGATCGGCCTCCGGGGAGCTGTTTTTT.

The J gene is TRBJ1-2, the V gene TRBV27; no reliable D call. V lost 8 bases, J lost 5 bases, and 15 bases lay in between. CDR1 is MNHEY and CDR2 is SMNVEV in the germline V gene (reference sequence). The CDR3 totals 13 residues. The DNA for the CDR3 is TGTGCCAGCCAACCCCGATTTGGTTATGGCTACACCTTC. Encoded protein: CASQPRFGYGYTF.

Ten or more counts support this clonotype. The chain couples TRBV28 to TRBJ1-5, with D tentatively TRBD1 (5 bases). The CDR3 runs 15 residues. Trimming removed 2 bases from V and 7 bases from J, with 15 bases in between. Germline V gene sequence: CDR1 MDHEN, CDR2 SYDVKM. CDR3 residues: CASSLDPGLWQPQHF. CDR3 in DNA: TGTGCCAGCAGTTTAGATCCGGGACTGTGGCAGCCCCAGCATTTT.

This clonotype was recorded at least ten times. The V and J genes are TRBV20-1 and TRBJ2-7; 10 bases fit TRBD2. Germline trimming cut 1 base from V and 4 bases from J; bases unmatched to any gene: 4. Germline V gene data show CDR1 as DFQATT and CDR2 as SNEGSKA (reference sequence). This CDR3 contains 14 residues. This CDR3 is CSARGTSGIYEQYF. The CDR3 DNA reads as TGCAGTGCTAGAGGTACTAGCGGGATTTACGAGCAGTACTTC.

This clonotype has ten or more counts. The V gene is TRBV5-1, the J gene TRBJ1-2; 7 positions match TRBD1. V trimming: 1 base; J trimming: 8 bases; junction bases outside the gene matches: 2. CDR3 length equals 12 residues. Germline CDR1 is SGHRS and CDR2 is YFSETQ. The chain's CDR3 is CASSLQGQGYTF. CDR3 nucleotide sequence: TGCGCCAGCAGCTTGCAGGGACAGGGCTACACCTTC.

V gene TRBV5-1 combines with J gene TRBJ1-1; D not resolved. CDR1 and CDR2 from the germline V gene are SGHRS and YFSETQ. There are 11 residues in the CDR3. V lost 5 bases and J 6 bases, leaving 8 bases between the germline ends. CDR3 in amino acids: CASRLEAEAFF. The CDR3 DNA sequence: TGCGCCAGCAGGCTTGAGGCTGAAGCTTTCTTT.

This clonotype came up many times. The chain joins TRBV20-1 to TRBJ2-7, with D hard to call. Germline loops: CDR1 DFQATT, CDR2 SNEGSKA (reference sequence). Trimming removed 0 bases at V and 0 bases at J, with 15 bases between. CDR3 length equals 16 residues. The CDR3 DNA is TGCAGTGCTAGAGATATTGCTAGTATCCGCTCCTACGAGCAGTACTTC. Its protein is CSARDIASIRSYEQYF.

This clonotype was seen many times. The CDR3 sequence is CASVAGWGPDTQYF. The CDR3 nucleotides are TGTGCCAGCGTTGCGGGATGGGGCCCAGATACGCAGTATTTT. V gene TRBV11-1 combines with J gene TRBJ2-3, with D possibly being TRBD2 (6 bases). Trimming removed 8 bases from V and 4 bases from J, with 16 bases in between. This CDR3 is 14 amino acids long. From germline, CDR1 is SGHAT and CDR2 FQDESV (reference sequence).

This clonotype has only a few counts. The CDR3 bases are TGTGCCAGTAGTATAGCGGATAGCAATCAGCCCCAGCATTTT. It specifies CASSIADSNQPQHF. The rearrangement links TRBV19 to TRBJ1-5, with unresolved D. Trimming pared 1 base from V and 0 bases from J, leaving 4 bases between. In germline, CDR1 is LNHDA, CDR2 SQIVND (reference sequence). This CDR3 has 14 amino acids.

V and J are TRBV9 and TRBJ2-5; D may be TRBD2 (5 bases). V shed 0 bases and J shed 1 base, with 13 bases lying between them. In germline, CDR1 is SGDLS, CDR2 YYNGEE. The CDR3 has 16 amino acids. The CDR3 here is CASSVGGLAVQETQYF. The CDR3 coding sequence is TGTGCCAGCAGCGTAGGCGGACTTGCGGTCCAAGAGACCCAGTACTTC. The variable domain in full, with the rest retrieved from reference TRBV9 and TRBJ2-5, is DSGVTQTPKHLITATGQRVTLRCSPRSGDLSVYWYQQSLDQGLQFLIQYYNGEERAKGNILERFSAQQFPDLHSELNLSSLELGDSALYFCASSVGGLAVQETQYFGPGTRLLVL.

This clonotype was observed a handful of times. The CDR3 coding sequence is TGTGCCAGCAAAGGGAAAGCTTACGAGCAGTACTTC. This sequence encodes CASKGKAYEQYF. The V call is TRBV14, the J call TRBJ2-7; D unresolved. CDR1 and CDR2 from the germline V gene are SGHDN and FVKESK. CDR3 length equals 12 residues. The ends were cut back, 7 bases at V and 4 bases at J, with 11 bases in the middle.

This clonotype was found many times. V usage is TRBV9 and J usage is TRBJ2-2; 8 bases are a match to TRBD2. Germline-derived CDR1 and CDR2 are SGDLS and YYNGEE. The J segment lost 5 bases and the V segment lost 3 bases, leaving 3 bases of the junction unmatched. The CDR3 is 14 amino acids. CDR3 coding DNA: TGTGCCAGCAGCGGCGGGGGGAGAACCGGGGAGCTGTTTTTT. Amino acids: CASSGGGRTGELFF.

This clonotype was seen only a few times. The genes are TRBV10-3 and TRBJ1-5, with D perhaps matching TRBD1 (5 bases). The germline V and J ends were trimmed by 0 bases and 7 bases, with 16 bases remaining between them. CDR1 and CDR2 (germline): ENHRY, SYGVKD. The CDR3 runs 16 residues. The CDR3 here is CAISESVQVTGQPQHF. The CDR3, as DNA: TGTGCCATCAGTGAGTCCGTACAGGTCACGGGGCAGCCCCAGCATTTT.